The present entry profiles one TCR beta chain with its context. Its antigen is currently not known. There are no base qualities to consult, and no much larger clone falls within one base. V was cut back by 7 bases and J by 2 bases, leaving a gap of 16 bases between them. Via the germline V gene, CDR1 is SNHLY and CDR2 FYNNEI. The CDR3, cysteine through phenylalanine, is 15 amino acids long. Just the 45-base CDR3 DNA is kept, in frame starting at base 1. Receptors were amplified or captured by the immunoSEQ multiplex PCR assay. What TCRdb holds here is the immuneACCESS table cut down to in-frame rearrangements. Part of the clones is not present; checked against another copy, under half of the missing clones reflect an unresolved V gene, and the others are unexplained. The sample table contains about 30,000 clones; only one count was recorded for roughly 87% of them. Together, the top ten hold 0.5% to 0.85% of the sample.

Memory CD4+ T cells were sorted ex vivo from peripheral blood of narcolepsy patients and healthy controls for TCR Vbeta sequencing. The record originates from a study of T cells in narcolepsy (dated by TCRdb to 2016 to 2019). As for the study more broadly: Healthy control donors were enrolled in the study alongside patients who had narcolepsy type 1 or type 2 (NT1, NT2). Autoreactive T cells targeting hypocretin neuron self-antigens (hypocretin, TRIB2) were sought in narcolepsy patients, and TCR Vbeta sequencing was used to track clonotypes in blood and CSF.

General findings and caveats noted by the study authors: Autoreactive clonotypes were reported to be detected serially in the blood of the same patients and of different patients, but not in the blood of healthy controls. Some blood memory CD4+ repertoires from patients and controls contained no sequences matching autoreactive T cell clones. HCRT-specific and TRIB2-specific autoreactive clonotypes were highlighted in plots that compared CD4+ T cell clonotypes in CSF versus blood from the same patient. Numbers of sequenced blood memory CD4+ clonotypes were comparable, averaging about 40,000 in patients and approximately 34,000 in controls.

Material for sequencing was memory (CD45RA-) CD4+ T cells from blood. The cell subset or site tag for this specimen amounts to: memory T cells sorted ex vivo from peripheral blood. The sequence derives from a human donor in good health. Recombination connected TRBV2 to TRBJ2-3, and perhaps TRBD2 as D gene, on 7 matching bases. The CDR3 in this case is CASNIRGANTDTQYF. The DNA reads as follows: TGTGCCAGCAATATTCGGGGGGCGAACACAGATACGCAGTATTTT.